The rows below give T cell receptor beta chains drawn from one sample of a study of blood T cells in healthy people across ages. A single record per CDR3 protein comes from TCRdb applying MiXCR to the 5' RACE reads. The sample contains over 1,200,000 distinct CDR3 sequences, 45% to 70% of which appear only once. The sample was blood. These receptors were obtained from a man between 18 and 35 years old in good health. Each CDR3 is given with its conserved first and last residue. Each record gives: D gene, V gene, clone size, J gene, CDR3 DNA, CDR3 protein. A D gene is named only where the DNA matches it firmly. Expanded clones are given a class, and other clones once, few, many or no size at all.

-	TRBV20-1	few	TRBJ2-7	TGCAGTGCTGGGGTAGCGGCTCCCTACGAGCAGTACTTC	CSAGVAAPYEQYF
-	TRBV28	-	TRBJ2-6	TGTGCCAGCAGTTTATCAGGACAGACAACTGGGGCCAACGTCCTGACTTTC	CASSLSGQTTGANVLTF
-	TRBV6-6	few	TRBJ1-2	TGTGCCAGCTCCGCGGGGCGGTCTAACTATGGCTACACCTTC	CASSAGRSNYGYTF
-	TRBV6-2/TRBV6-3	-	TRBJ2-1	TGTGCCAGCAGTTACAGGTCTTATAGCTCCTACAATGAGCAGTTCTTC	CASSYRSYSSYNEQFF
TRBD2	TRBV10-3	-	TRBJ2-3	TGTGCCACCGAGGGAGCGGGAGGGCCAGGGAGCACAGATACGCAGTATTTT	CATEGAGGPGSTDTQYF
TRBD1	TRBV20-1	few	TRBJ2-1	TGCAGTGCGTGGGGACAGGATGCGGGGCTAAATGAGCAGTTCTTC	CSAWGQDAGLNEQFF
TRBD1	TRBV6-6	-	TRBJ1-2	TGTGCCAGCAGTCCACAACGCACAGGGGTTTCTGGCTACACCTTC	CASSPQRTGVSGYTF
-	TRBV21-1	-	TRBJ2-1	TGTGCCAGCAGCAAACGGATCCGAAGAGCGGGAGGCAATGAGCAGTTCTTC	CASSKRIRRAGGNEQFF
-	TRBV6-1	-	TRBJ2-4	TGTGCCAGCCGAGGACAGAGTGGGAAAAACATTCAGTACTTC	CASRGQSGKNIQYF
TRBD2	TRBV27	-	TRBJ2-5	TGTGCCAGCAGCGCAAGTAGGACTAGGGGCGAGACCCAGTACTTC	CASSASRTRGETQYF
-	TRBV10-1	-	TRBJ2-1	TGCGCCAGTAGACAGGAGCAGTTCTTC	CASRQEQFF
-	TRBV6-5	-	TRBJ2-5	TGTGCCAGCAGTACTTACCTTGGGGGGCCGCAGACCCAGTACTTC	CASSTYLGGPQTQYF
TRBD2	TRBV11-3	once	TRBJ2-1	TGTGCCAGCAGCTTAGGAAGCGGGGGGACAGACAATGAGCAGTTCTTC	CASSLGSGGTDNEQFF
-	TRBV7-2	-	TRBJ2-3	TGTGCCAGCAGCTTATTGCATAGCACAGATACGCAGTATTTT	CASSLLHSTDTQYF
-	TRBV5-1	many	TRBJ2-7	TGCGCCAGCAGCCCCTCGGGCGGGGTTTCACCTCCTTACTACGAGCAGTACTTC	CASSPSGGVSPPYYEQYF
TRBD1	TRBV20-1	-	TRBJ1-1	TGCAGTGCCGTCCCGGACAGGGGTGTTGCCACTGAAGCTTTCTTT	CSAVPDRGVATEAFF
-	TRBV20-1	once	TRBJ2-5	TGCAGCGCTAGAGTCGGGACGAACCCCCAAGAGACCCAGTACTTC	CSARVGTNPQETQYF
TRBD1	TRBV6-5	-	TRBJ1-4	TGTGCCAGCAGTTATGTATGGGCAGGGGGTGAAAAACTGTTTTTT	CASSYVWAGGEKLFF
TRBD2	TRBV4-3	-	TRBJ2-7	TGCGCCAGCAGCCAAGAGGCGGGGACTAGCGGGGGCGAGACCTACGAGCAGTACTTC	CASSQEAGTSGGETYEQYF
-	TRBV29-1	-	TRBJ1-2	TGCAGCGGCCAGGGCGGATTAGGAGGAGGCTACACCTTC	CSGQGGLGGGYTF
-	TRBV20-1	-	TRBJ2-1	TGCAGTGCTTACCGTCTGATTTCTCAGGGTAGTCGGCAGTTCTTC	CSAYRLISQGSRQFF
TRBD1	TRBV20-1	-	TRBJ2-1	TGCAGTGCTCCGGACAGGGCGCACAATGAGCAGTTCTTC	CSAPDRAHNEQFF
-	TRBV6-5	few	TRBJ2-7	TGTGCCAGCGCACCATCGGGGTACTACGAGCAGTACTTC	CASAPSGYYEQYF
-	TRBV20-1	-	TRBJ1-2	TGCAGTGCTAGAGTAAGGGAAAGCTATGGCTACACCTTC	CSARVRESYGYTF
-	TRBV29-1	few	TRBJ2-4	TGCAGCGTAACTACAACGACACAAGAGACTCAGTACTTC	CSVTTTTQETQYF
-	TRBV28	many	TRBJ1-2	TGTGCCAGCAGCTTGACAGACTATGGCTACACCTTC	CASSLTDYGYTF
TRBD1	TRBV6-2/TRBV6-3	-	TRBJ2-7	TGTGCCAGCACCGCACAGGGGAGTACCTACGAGCAGTACTTC	CASTAQGSTYEQYF
TRBD2	TRBV4-1	-	TRBJ2-2	TGCGCCAGCAGCCAAGCCTTAGCGGGGGGGCCTAACACCGGGGAGCTGTTTTTT	CASSQALAGGPNTGELFF
TRBD2	TRBV5-1	-	TRBJ2-1	TGCGCCAGCAGTAGCGGGAGGGCCTCTGGGAATGAGCAGTTCTTC	CASSSGRASGNEQFF
-	TRBV7-6	-	TRBJ2-5	TGTGCCAGCAGCTTAAGGGTCGGAAAAAACCAAGAGACCCAGTACTTC	CASSLRVGKNQETQYF
TRBD2	TRBV28	few	TRBJ2-7	TGTGCCAGCAGTTTATTTGGTAGCGGGACACTTCCCTACGAGCAGTACTTC	CASSLFGSGTLPYEQYF
TRBD2	TRBV6-5	-	TRBJ2-1	TGTGCCAGCAGTACTAGCGGGCAAGCTAAGTTCTTC	CASSTSGQAKFF
-	TRBV29-1	many	TRBJ2-7	TGCAGCGTTGAGGAGGGGGGTGAGCAGTACTTC	CSVEEGGEQYF
-	TRBV18	-	TRBJ2-2	TGTGCCAGCTCTCACGGGACGACGAACACCGGGGAGCTGTTTTTT	CASSHGTTNTGELFF
TRBD2	TRBV7-8	-	TRBJ2-7	TGTGCCAGCAGCCCTCTCCCGGGGGGGATACCCGAGCAGTACTTC	CASSPLPGGIPEQYF
TRBD2	TRBV4-3	few	TRBJ2-3	TGCGCCAGCAGCCCAGGTGGCGGGGGGTCCACAGATACGCAGTATTTT	CASSPGGGGSTDTQYF
TRBD1	TRBV30	-	TRBJ2-7	TGTGCCGCCGGGACAGGGGGTTCCTACGAGCAGTACTTC	CAAGTGGSYEQYF
-	TRBV20-1	-	TRBJ2-3	TGCAGTGCTAGTCCCAATTCGGGGGATACAGATACGCAGTATTTT	CSASPNSGDTDTQYF
-	TRBV6-5	-	TRBJ2-1	TGTGCCAGCAGTTACGCGAGTCAGTTCCAAGAGACCCAGTTCTTC	CASSYASQFQETQFF
-	TRBV9	once	TRBJ2-3	TGTGCCAGCAGCGTAGTCCAAACAGATACGCAGTATTTT	CASSVVQTDTQYF
TRBD2	TRBV20-1	once	TRBJ2-1	TGCAGTGCTGATTCTAGCGGGAGAGAAGTTGAGCAGTTCTTC	CSADSSGREVEQFF
-	TRBV3-1	-	TRBJ1-2	TGTGCCAGCAGCCAAGACGAGTACTATGGCTACACCTTC	CASSQDEYYGYTF
TRBD2	TRBV12-3/TRBV12-4	-	TRBJ2-7	TGTGCCAGCAGTCGATCCGGGACTAGAACCTACGAGCAGTACTTC	CASSRSGTRTYEQYF